A selection of T cell receptor beta chains follows, all from one sample in a study of cytotoxic CD8 clonotypes in ibrutinib-treated CLL. The assay was immunoSEQ multiplex PCR, and TCRdb's table has in-frame clones only and misses some. The profile covers roughly 97,000 clones, with 70% to 85% appearing a single time and about 30% taken by the ten largest. The specimen was PBMCs, collected after 12 months of ibrutinib treatment. The source is a human donor with chronic lymphocytic leukemia. Each CDR3 is given with its conserved first and last residue. D genes are given only for firm matches. Clone size is stated in some rows and not others, as once, few, many or a class when expanded.

d_call j_call v_call clone_size cdr3_nt cdr3_aa
- TRBJ2-1 TRBV6-6 - TGTGCCAGCAGTAGACGCGATGAGCAGTTCTTC CASSRRDEQFF
- TRBJ2-1 TRBV5-1 few TGCGCCAGCAGCTTGGAAAGGACTACCGCCTACAATGAGCAGTTCTTC CASSLERTTAYNEQFF
- TRBJ2-2 TRBV5-6 - TGTGCCAGCAGCTTTTCAGGGCCCGGGGAGCTGTTTTTT CASSFSGPGELFF
TRBD1 TRBJ2-3 TRBV14 - TGTGCCAGCAGCCAATCCTCAGGGGGAAAGACGCAGTATTTT CASSQSSGGKTQYF
TRBD2 TRBJ2-3 TRBV5-1 few TGCGCCAGCAGCCCCACTAGCGGGGGGGCCGGAGTGGATACGCAGTATTTT CASSPTSGGAGVDTQYF
- TRBJ1-1 TRBV30 - TGTGCCTGGCTTGCCCTTTCCAACACTGAAGCTTTCTTT CAWLALSNTEAFF
- TRBJ1-4 TRBV25-1 - TGTGCCAGCAGTGAATGGGGGGAGGCAACTAATGAAAAACTGTTTTTT CASSEWGEATNEKLFF
TRBD1 TRBJ2-1 TRBV15 - TGTGCCACCAGCAGGGGTAGACAGGGTAACGAGCAGTTCTTC CATSRGRQGNEQFF
- TRBJ1-6 TRBV5-6 - TGTGCCAGCAGCTTACCCCGAAAAGAGTCACCCCTCCACTTT CASSLPRKESPLHF
- TRBJ2-2 TRBV2 - TGTGCCAGCAGTGCGCGGGGGAACACCGGGGAGCTGTTTTTT CASSARGNTGELFF
- TRBJ1-1 TRBV7-6 - TGTGCCAGCAGCTCGGACGGGAACACTGAAGCTTTCTTT CASSSDGNTEAFF
- TRBJ1-2 TRBV5-1 - TGCGCCAGCAGCTCAACCGGGACGGGCTATGGCTACACCTTC CASSSTGTGYGYTF
- TRBJ1-5 TRBV5-5 - TGTGCCAGCAGCTCCACTGGGGATCAGCCCCAGCATTTT CASSSTGDQPQHF
TRBD1 TRBJ1-1 TRBV7-3 - TGTGCCAGCAGCCCACAGGGGGCCACTGAAGCTTTCTTT CASSPQGATEAFF
TRBD2 TRBJ2-1 TRBV7-2 - TGTGCCAGCAGCCGAATCCCCCCCCGACTAGCGGGGGAGCAGTTCTTC CASSRIPPRLAGEQFF
TRBD1 TRBJ1-2 TRBV6-5 - TGTGCCAGCAGCTCGGGACAGGGCCTCTATGGCTACACCTTC CASSSGQGLYGYTF
TRBD2 TRBJ2-5 TRBV4-2 - TGTGCCAGCAGCCAAAACGGGGGCGGGGGGGCCGAGTGGGAGACCCAGTACTTC CASSQNGGGGAEWETQYF
- TRBJ1-5 TRBV7-2 - TGTGCCAGCAGCTTAGCTTCGGGGGCCGGCCAGCCCCAGCATTTT CASSLASGAGQPQHF
- TRBJ2-7 TRBV27 - TGTGCCAGCAGGCGGTTTGAAAGGTGGAACGAGCAGTACTTC CASRRFERWNEQYF
TRBD1 TRBJ1-2 TRBV6-1 - TGTGCCAGCAGTAAAGGACAGGGCGTCGAGACTAACTATGGCTACACCTTC CASSKGQGVETNYGYTF
- TRBJ1-6 TRBV5-6 - TGTGCCAGCAGCCCCCCCAGGGGAAATTCACCCCTCCACTTT CASSPPRGNSPLHF
TRBD1 TRBJ2-1 TRBV6-4 - TGTGCCAGCAGTAGGATGGGACAGAACAATGAGCAGTTCTTC CASSRMGQNNEQFF
- TRBJ1-1 TRBV5-6 - TGTGCCAGCAGCTTGGGGAGGGGGGCTGGAGCTTTCTTT CASSLGRGAGAFF
- TRBJ2-7 TRBV18 - TGTGCCAGCTCACCACGGGCAGACTACGAGCAGTACTTC CASSPRADYEQYF
TRBD1 TRBJ1-1 TRBV5-1 - TGCGCCAGCACCGGGACAGGGAGCTCTGAAGCTTTCTTT CASTGTGSSEAFF
- TRBJ1-3 TRBV6-5 - TGTGCCAGCAGTTACTCGGGCCAGGGTGGAAACACCATATATTTT CASSYSGQGGNTIYF
TRBD2 TRBJ2-3 TRBV5-1 - TGCGCCAGCAGCTTTAGCGGGGCCCCGGATACGCAGTATTTT CASSFSGAPDTQYF
- TRBJ1-1 TRBV5-1 - TGCGCCAGCAGCTTTATAGCGGGGGAGAACACTGAAGCTTTCTTT CASSFIAGENTEAFF
- TRBJ2-3 TRBV9 - TGTGCCAGCAGCGTAGCAGGGGGGCGTGAGGGCACAGATACGCAGTATTTT CASSVAGGREGTDTQYF
TRBD1 TRBJ1-2 TRBV5-1 few TGCGCCAGCAGCACAGGACAGGGCGGCGGCTACACCTTC CASSTGQGGGYTF
- TRBJ2-1 TRBV18 - TGTGCCAGCTCACCAGCAGGGGAGGGAGGAAGCTCCTACAATGAGCAGTTCTTC CASSPAGEGGSSYNEQFF
- TRBJ2-7 TRBV30 - TGTGCCTGGACGATAGGACACGAGCAGTACTTC CAWTIGHEQYF